This T cell receptor (beta chain) was sequenced during a study of blood T cell repertoires in COVID-19. Study at large: COVID-19 samples collected from the United States, Italy and Spain covered acute and convalescent phases. Sources were T cells, B-cell-depleted T cells, or PBMCs; the material itself was cDNA or gDNA.

CDR3 length equals 14 residues. Per germline, CDR1 PRHDT and CDR2 FYEKMQ (reference sequence). In the original workflow: Estimation of nucleated cell counts was performed using reference gene primer amplification. TCRdb's copy holds only in-frame clones and misses some; the assay was immunoSEQ multiplex PCR. That table supplies the V and J calls and clone size; D and trimming were determined from the DNA. The sample lists 60,000 to 75,000 clones, around 87% occurring once. About this clone itself: One junction end does not reproduce the germline sequence, and a read error may be involved. Other DNA sequences from this sample encode an identical CDR3 as well.

This chain uses TRBV13 with TRBJ1-2; 7 bases line up with TRBD1. Sequences were obtained from peripheral blood. The receptor was isolated from a man aged 60-69 years with acute or convalescent COVID-19. In DNA form, the CDR3 reads TGCGCCAGCAGTTCCGAGAGGGGGCGGTATGGCTACACCTTC. Translating it yields CASSSERGRYGYTF.